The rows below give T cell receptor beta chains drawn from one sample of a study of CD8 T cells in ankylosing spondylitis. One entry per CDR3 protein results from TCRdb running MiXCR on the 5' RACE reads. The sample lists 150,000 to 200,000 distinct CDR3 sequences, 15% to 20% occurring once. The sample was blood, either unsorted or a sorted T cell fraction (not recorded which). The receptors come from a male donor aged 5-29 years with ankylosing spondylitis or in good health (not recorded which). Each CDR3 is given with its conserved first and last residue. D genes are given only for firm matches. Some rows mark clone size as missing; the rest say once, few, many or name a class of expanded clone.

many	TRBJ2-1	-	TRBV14	CASSQELLGYNEQFF	TGTGCCAGCAGCCAAGAGTTGCTAGGGTACAATGAGCAGTTCTTC
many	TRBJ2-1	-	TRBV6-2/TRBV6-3	CASSYGRSGNEQFF	TGTGCCAGCAGTTACGGGCGTTCTGGCAATGAGCAGTTCTTC
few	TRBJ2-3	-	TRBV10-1	CASSGGISTDTQYF	TGCGCCAGCAGTGGAGGGATTAGCACAGATACGCAGTATTTT
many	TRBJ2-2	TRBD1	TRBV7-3	CASRRDRENTGELFF	TGTGCCAGCAGAAGGGACAGGGAAAACACCGGGGAGCTGTTTTTT
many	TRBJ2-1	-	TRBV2	CASRRTLNQNNEQFF	TGTGCCAGCAGGAGGACACTCAACCAAAACAATGAGCAGTTCTTC
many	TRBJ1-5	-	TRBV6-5	CASSRVQGNQPQHF	TGTGCCAGCAGCAGGGTTCAGGGCAATCAGCCCCAGCATTTT
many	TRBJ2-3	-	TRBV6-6	CASGATGASTDTQYF	TGTGCCAGCGGAGCGACAGGCGCTAGCACAGATACGCAGTATTTT
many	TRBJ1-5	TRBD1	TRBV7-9	CASSLAGQGNQPQHF	TGTGCCAGCAGCTTAGCTGGACAGGGCAATCAGCCCCAGCATTTT
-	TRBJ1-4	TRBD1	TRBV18	CASSSTGNPNEKLFF	TGTGCCAGCTCATCGACAGGGAACCCTAATGAAAAACTGTTTTTT
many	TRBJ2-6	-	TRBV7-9	CAASGANVLTF	TGTGCCGCATCTGGGGCCAACGTCCTGACTTTC
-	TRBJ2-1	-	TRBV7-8	CASSLKLNNEQFF	TGTGCCAGCAGCTTGAAACTTAACAATGAGCAGTTCTTC
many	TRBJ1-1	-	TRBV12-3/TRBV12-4	CASSSPPEAFF	TGTGCCAGCAGTTCGCCTCCTGAAGCTTTCTTT
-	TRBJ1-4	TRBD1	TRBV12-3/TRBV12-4	CASNEKGQSGEKLFF	TGTGCCAGCAACGAAAAGGGACAGTCAGGCGAAAAACTGTTTTTT
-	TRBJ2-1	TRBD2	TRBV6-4	CASSDSFGLAGDEQFF	TGTGCCAGCAGTGACTCTTTCGGCCTAGCGGGCGATGAGCAGTTCTTC
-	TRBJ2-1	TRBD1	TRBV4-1	CASSQVLRDRGSDEQFF	TGCGCCAGCAGCCAAGTGTTGCGGGACAGGGGGTCAGATGAGCAGTTCTTC
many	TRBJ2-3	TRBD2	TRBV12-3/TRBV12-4	CASSLAPQLAGVTDTQYF	TGTGCCAGCAGTTTAGCGCCCCAACTAGCGGGAGTGACAGATACGCAGTATTTT
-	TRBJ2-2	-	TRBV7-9	CASSSDLSTGELFF	TGTGCCAGCAGCTCGGACCTTAGCACCGGGGAGCTGTTTTTT
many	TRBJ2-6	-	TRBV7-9	CASGATSMGANVLTF	TGTGCCAGCGGGGCGACTAGTATGGGGGCCAACGTCCTGACTTTC
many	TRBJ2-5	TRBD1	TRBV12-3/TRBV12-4	CASSSDRGRETQYF	TGTGCCAGCAGTTCTGACAGGGGGCGGGAGACCCAGTACTTC
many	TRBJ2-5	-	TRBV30	CAWGTTVGETQYF	TGTGCCTGGGGTACGACAGTTGGGGAGACCCAGTACTTC
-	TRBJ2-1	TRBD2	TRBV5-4	CASSPSGESYNEQFF	TGTGCCAGCAGCCCTAGCGGTGAAAGCTACAATGAGCAGTTCTTC
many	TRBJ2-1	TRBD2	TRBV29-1	CSAGGNEQFF	TGCAGCGCGGGGGGCAATGAGCAGTTCTTC
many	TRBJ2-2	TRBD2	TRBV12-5	CASGLALNSGRAGELFF	TGTGCTAGTGGTTTGGCGCTAAATAGCGGGAGAGCCGGGGAGCTGTTTTTT
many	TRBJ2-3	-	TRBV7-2	CASSPGLSFTDTQYF	TGTGCCAGCAGCCCAGGTCTCTCATTCACAGATACGCAGTATTTT
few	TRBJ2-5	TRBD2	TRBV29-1	CSVGLAGVVQYF	TGCAGCGTTGGGCTAGCGGGAGTAGTCCAGTACTTC
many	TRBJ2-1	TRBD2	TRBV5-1	CASSRGEGRTSGTYNEQFF	TGCGCCAGCAGCCGTGGAGAGGGGCGGACTAGCGGGACCTACAATGAGCAGTTCTTC
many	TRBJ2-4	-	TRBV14	CASSQALSLVQYF	TGTGCCAGCAGCCAAGCCCTTTCTTTGGTTCAGTACTTC
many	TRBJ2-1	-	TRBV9	CASSVEPYNEQFF	TGTGCCAGCAGCGTGGAACCCTACAATGAGCAGTTCTTC
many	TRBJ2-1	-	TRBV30	CAWSVANNEQFF	TGTGCCTGGAGTGTCGCTAACAATGAGCAGTTCTTC
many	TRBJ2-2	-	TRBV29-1	CSVGENTGELFF	TGCAGCGTTGGTGAGAACACCGGGGAGCTGTTTTTT
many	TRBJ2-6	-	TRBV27	CASSLLSGDGANVLTF	TGTGCCAGCAGTCTATTGTCAGGGGATGGGGCCAACGTCCTGACTTTC
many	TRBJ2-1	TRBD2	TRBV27	CASELAGGPKNEQFF	TGTGCCAGCGAGTTAGCGGGAGGGCCGAAAAATGAGCAGTTCTTC
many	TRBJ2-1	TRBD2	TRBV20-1	CSASSPGGSGRIFEQFF	TGCAGTGCTTCCAGTCCCGGGGGAAGCGGGAGGATATTTGAGCAGTTCTTC
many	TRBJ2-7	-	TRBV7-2	CASSSRIRRLTDYEQYF	TGTGCCAGCAGCTCCCGGATCCGTCGGCTAACCGACTACGAGCAGTACTTC
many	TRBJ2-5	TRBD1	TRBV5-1	CASSTGQGARETQYF	TGCGCCAGCAGCACCGGACAGGGGGCGCGAGAGACCCAGTACTTC
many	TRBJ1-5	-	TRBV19	CASSIGGRPGNQPQHF	TGTGCCAGTAGTATTGGGGGGCGCCCGGGAAATCAGCCCCAGCATTTT
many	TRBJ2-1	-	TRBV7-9	CASTGADNEQFF	TGTGCCAGCACCGGAGCGGACAATGAGCAGTTCTTC
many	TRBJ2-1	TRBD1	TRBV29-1	CSVDGQGNSVF	TGCAGCGTAGACGGACAGGGAAATTCTGTCTTC
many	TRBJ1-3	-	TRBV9	CASSSPERRTIYF	TGTGCCAGCAGTTCCCCCGAGCGGCGGACCATATATTTT
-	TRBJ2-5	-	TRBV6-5	CASSYTQAQETQYF	TGTGCCAGCAGTTACACCCAGGCACAAGAGACCCAGTACTTC